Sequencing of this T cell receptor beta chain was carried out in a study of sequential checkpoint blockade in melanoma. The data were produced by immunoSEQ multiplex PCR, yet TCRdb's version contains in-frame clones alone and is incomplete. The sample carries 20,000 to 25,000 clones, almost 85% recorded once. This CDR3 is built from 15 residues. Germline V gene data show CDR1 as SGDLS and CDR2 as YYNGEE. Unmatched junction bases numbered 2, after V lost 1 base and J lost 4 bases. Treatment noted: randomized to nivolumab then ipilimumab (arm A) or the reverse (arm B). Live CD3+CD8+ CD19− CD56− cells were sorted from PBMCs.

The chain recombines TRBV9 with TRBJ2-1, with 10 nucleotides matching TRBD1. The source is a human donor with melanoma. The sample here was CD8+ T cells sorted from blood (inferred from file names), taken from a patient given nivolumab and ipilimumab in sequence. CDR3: CASSVRDRGYNEQFF. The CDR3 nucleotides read TGTGCCAGCAGCGTACGGGACAGGGGATACAATGAGCAGTTCTTC. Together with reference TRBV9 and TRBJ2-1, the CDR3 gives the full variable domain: DSGVTQTPKHLITATGQRVTLRCSPRSGDLSVYWYQQSLDQGLQFLIQYYNGEERAKGNILERFSAQQFPDLHSELNLSSLELGDSALYFCASSVRDRGYNEQFFGPGTRLTVL.